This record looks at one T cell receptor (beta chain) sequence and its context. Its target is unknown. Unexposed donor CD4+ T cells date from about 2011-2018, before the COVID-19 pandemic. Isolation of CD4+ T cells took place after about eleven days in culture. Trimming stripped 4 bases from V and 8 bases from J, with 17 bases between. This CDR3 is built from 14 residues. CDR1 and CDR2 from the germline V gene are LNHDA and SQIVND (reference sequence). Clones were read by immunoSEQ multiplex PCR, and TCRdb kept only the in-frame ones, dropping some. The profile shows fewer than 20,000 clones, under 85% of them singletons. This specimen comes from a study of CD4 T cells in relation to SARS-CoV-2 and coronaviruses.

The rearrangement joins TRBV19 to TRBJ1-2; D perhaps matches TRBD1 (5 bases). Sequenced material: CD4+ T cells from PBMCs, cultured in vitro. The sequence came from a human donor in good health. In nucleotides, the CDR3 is TGTGCCAGTAGTACCGGGACGGGTGGGAGAGGCTACACCTTC. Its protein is CASSTGTGGRGYTF.